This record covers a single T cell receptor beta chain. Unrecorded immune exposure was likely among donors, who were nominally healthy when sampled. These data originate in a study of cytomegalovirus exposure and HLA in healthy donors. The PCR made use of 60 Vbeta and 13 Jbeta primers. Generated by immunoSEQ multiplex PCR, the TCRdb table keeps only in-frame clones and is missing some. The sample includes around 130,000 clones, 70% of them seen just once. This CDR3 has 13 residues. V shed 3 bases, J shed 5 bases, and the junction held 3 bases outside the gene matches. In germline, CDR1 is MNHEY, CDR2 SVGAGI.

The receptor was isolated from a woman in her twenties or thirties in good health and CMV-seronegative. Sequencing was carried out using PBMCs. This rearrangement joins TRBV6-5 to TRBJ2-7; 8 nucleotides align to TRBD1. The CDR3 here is CASSYSGGHEQYF. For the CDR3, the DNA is TGTGCCAGCAGTTATTCAGGGGGCCACGAGCAGTACTTC.